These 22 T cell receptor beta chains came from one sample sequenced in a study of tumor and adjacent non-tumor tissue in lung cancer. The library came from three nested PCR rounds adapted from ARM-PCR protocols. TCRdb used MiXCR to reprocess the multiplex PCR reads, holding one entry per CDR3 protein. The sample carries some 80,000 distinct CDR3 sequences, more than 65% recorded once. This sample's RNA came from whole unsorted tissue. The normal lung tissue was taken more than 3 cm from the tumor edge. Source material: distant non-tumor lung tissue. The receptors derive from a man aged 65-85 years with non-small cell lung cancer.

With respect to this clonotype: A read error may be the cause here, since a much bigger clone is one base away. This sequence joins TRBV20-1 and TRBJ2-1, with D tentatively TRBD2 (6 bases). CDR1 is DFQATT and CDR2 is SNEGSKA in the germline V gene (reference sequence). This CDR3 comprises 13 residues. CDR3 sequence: CNAANGGDNEQFF. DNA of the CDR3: TGCAATGCTGCTAACGGGGGAGACAATGAGCAGTTCTTC.

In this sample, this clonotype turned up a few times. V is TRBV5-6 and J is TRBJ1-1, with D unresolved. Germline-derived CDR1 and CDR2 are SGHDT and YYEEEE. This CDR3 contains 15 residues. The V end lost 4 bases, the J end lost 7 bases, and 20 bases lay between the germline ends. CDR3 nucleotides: TGTGCCAGCAGCCCGTTACGAGGTTTGACCAATGAAGCTTTCTTT. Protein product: CASSPLRGLTNEAFF.

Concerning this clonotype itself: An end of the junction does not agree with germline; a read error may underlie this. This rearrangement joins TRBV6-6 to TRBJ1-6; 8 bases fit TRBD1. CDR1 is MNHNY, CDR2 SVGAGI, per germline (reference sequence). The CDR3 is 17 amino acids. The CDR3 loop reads CASRNEHRTGTGSHLQF. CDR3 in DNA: TGTGCCAGCAGAAATGAACACAGAACAGGGACAGGTTCACACCTCCAATTT.

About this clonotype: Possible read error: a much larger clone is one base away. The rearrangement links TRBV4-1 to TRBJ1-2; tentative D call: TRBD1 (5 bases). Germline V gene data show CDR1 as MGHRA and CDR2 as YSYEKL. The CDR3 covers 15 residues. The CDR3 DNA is TGCGCCTGCAGCCAAGAACCCAAGGAGAGGGACGGCTACACCTTC. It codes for CACSQEPKERDGYTF.

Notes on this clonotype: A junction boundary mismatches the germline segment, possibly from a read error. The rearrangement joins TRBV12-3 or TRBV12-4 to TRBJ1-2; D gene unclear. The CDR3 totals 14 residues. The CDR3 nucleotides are TGTGCCAGCAGATTAGGCCGGGGAGCTTATGGCTACACCTTC. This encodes CASRLGRGAYGYTF.

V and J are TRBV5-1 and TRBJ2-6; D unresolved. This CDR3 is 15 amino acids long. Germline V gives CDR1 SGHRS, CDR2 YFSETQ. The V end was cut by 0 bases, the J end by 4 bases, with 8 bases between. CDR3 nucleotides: TGCGCCAGCAGCTTGGACGGGCACGGGGCCAACGTCCTGACTTTC. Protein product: CASSLDGHGANVLTF.

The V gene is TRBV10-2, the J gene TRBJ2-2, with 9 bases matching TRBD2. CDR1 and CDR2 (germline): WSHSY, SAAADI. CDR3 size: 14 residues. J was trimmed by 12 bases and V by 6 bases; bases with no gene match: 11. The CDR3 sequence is CASRLAGSRGKLFF. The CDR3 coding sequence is TGCGCCAGCAGGCTAGCGGGGTCGAGGGGGAAGCTGTTTTTT.

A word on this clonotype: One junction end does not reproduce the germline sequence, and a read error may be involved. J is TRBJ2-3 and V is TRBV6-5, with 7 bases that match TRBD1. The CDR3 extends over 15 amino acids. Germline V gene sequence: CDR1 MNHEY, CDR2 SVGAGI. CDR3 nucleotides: TGTGCCAGGAGTTCCTTAACACTAGGGACAGATACGCAATATTTT. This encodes CARSSLTLGTDTQYF.

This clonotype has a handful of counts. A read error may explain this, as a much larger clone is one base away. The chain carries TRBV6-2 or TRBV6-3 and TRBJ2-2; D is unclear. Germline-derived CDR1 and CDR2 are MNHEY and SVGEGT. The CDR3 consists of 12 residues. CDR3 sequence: CESSTKTGELFF. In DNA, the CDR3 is TGTGAAAGCAGTACCAAAACCGGGGAGCTGTTTTTT.

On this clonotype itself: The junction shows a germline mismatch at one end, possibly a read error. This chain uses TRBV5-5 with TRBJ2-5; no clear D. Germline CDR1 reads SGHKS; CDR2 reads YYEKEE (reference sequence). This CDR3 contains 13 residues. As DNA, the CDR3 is TGTGCCAGCCACTTGGTCAGTCCGGAGAACCAGTACTTC. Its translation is CASHLVSPENQYF.

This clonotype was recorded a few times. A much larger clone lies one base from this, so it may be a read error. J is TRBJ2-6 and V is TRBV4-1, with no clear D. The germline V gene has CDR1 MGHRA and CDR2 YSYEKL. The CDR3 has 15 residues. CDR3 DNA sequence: TGCACCAGCAGCCAATATATAGGTGGGGCCAACGTCCTGACTTTC. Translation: CTSSQYIGGANVLTF.

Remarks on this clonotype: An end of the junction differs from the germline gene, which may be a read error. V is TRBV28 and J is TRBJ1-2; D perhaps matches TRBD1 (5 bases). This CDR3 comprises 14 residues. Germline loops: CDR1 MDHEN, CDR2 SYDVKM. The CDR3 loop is CASTQQGGDYGYIF. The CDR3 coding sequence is TGTGCCAGCACCCAGCAGGGTGGGGACTATGGCTACATCTTC.

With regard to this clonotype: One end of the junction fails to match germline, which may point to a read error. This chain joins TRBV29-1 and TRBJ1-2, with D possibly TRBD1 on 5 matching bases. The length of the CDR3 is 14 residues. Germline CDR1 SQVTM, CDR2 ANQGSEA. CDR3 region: CSVDHPVQGSGYTF. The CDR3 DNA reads TGCAGCGTTGACCACCCTGTCCAGGGCTCTGGCTACACTTTC.

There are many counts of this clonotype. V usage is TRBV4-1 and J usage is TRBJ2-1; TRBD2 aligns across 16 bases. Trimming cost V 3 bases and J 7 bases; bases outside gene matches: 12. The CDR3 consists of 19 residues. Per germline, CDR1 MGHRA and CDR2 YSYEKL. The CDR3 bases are TGCGCCAGCAGCCATCCGGGACTAGCGGGGGGGCCAGGTAAAAATGAGCAGTTCTTC. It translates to CASSHPGLAGGPGKNEQFF.

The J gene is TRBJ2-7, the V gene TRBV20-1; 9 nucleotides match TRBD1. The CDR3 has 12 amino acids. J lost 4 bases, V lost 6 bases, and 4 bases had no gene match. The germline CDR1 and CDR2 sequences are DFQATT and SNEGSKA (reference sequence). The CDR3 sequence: CSASDRGYEQYF. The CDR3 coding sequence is TGCAGTGCGTCGGACAGGGGTTACGAGCAGTACTTC.

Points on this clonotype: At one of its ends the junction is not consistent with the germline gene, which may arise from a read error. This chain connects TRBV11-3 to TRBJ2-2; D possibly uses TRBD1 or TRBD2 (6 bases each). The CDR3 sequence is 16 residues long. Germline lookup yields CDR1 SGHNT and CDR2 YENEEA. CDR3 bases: TGTTCCAGCAGCGGCCGGGCGGTAACGGGGGCCGGGGAGCTATTTTTT. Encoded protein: CSSSGRAVTGAGELFF. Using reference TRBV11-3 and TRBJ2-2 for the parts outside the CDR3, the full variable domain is EAGVVQSPRYKIIEKKQPVAFWCNPISGHNTLYWYLQNLGQGPELLIRYENEEAVDDSQLPKDRFSAERLKGVDSTLKIQPAELGDSAVYLCSSSGRAVTGAGELFFGEGSRLTVL.

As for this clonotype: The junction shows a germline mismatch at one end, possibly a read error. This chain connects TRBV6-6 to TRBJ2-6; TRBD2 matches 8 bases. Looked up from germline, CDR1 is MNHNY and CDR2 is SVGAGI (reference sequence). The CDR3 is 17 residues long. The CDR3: CASSLAGKTSGANVLAF. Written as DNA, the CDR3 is TGTGCCAGCTCGTTAGCGGGAAAGACTTCTGGGGCCAACGTCCTGGCTTTC.

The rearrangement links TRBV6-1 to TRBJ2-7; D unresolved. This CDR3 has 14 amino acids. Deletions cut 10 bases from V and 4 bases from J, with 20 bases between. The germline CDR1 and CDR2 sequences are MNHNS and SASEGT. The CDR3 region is CANLPTCDPYEQYF. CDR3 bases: TGTGCCAACCTTCCAACCTGTGATCCATACGAGCAGTACTTC.

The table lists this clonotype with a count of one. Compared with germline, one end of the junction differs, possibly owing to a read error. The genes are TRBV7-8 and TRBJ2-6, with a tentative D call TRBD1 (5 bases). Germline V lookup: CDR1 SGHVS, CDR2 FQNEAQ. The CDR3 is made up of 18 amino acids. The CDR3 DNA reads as TGTGCCAGCAGCCGGTTGGGGCTAGACCTGGCTGGGGCCAACGTCATGACTTTC. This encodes CASSRLGLDLAGANVMTF.

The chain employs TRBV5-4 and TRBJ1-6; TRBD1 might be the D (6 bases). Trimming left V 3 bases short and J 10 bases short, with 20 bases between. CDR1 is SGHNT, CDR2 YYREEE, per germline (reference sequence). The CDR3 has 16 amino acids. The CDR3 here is CASSCLPGHLNSPLHF. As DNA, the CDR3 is TGTGCCAGCAGCTGCTTACCGGGACACCTTAACTCACCCCTCCACTTT.

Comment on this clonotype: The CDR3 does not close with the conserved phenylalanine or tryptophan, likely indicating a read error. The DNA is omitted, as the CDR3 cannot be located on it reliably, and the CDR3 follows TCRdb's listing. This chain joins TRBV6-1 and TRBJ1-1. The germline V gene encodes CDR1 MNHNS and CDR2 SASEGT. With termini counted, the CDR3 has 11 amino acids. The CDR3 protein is CVSRDNTEAYL.

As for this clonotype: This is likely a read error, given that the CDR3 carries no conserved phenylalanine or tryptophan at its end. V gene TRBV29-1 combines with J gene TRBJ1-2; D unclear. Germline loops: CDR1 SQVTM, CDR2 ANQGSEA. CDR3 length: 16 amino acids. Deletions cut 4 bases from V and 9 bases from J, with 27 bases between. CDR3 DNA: TGCAGCGTTGTCCCTTATCAATCCTCGGGAGAAGATAGCTACACCCTC. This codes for CSVVPYQSSGEDSYTL.